This T cell receptor (beta chain) was identified during a study of shared clonotypes between healthy human individuals. Across the study: The cohort comprised a couple of women and a few men. Their ages spanned 18 to 49 years.

For each subset, genomic DNA was distributed in equal portions over several immunoSEQ plates. TCRdb's copy holds only in-frame clones and misses some; the assay was immunoSEQ multiplex PCR. The sample lists around 1.4 million clones, 98% occurring once. This CDR3 has 12 residues. Trimming at V came to 5 bases and at J to 7 bases, leaving 4 bases not matched to a gene. Germline CDR1 reads SGHTA; CDR2 reads FQGNSA. The donors were adults (healthy and HIV-negative) with no recent acute infections or vaccinations. The sequence came from a young man in good health. The rearrangement uses TRBV7-2 and TRBJ1-1; TRBD1 agrees at 7 bases. The source material was naive CD4+ T cells sorted from blood. As for subset: CD45RA+ positively selected. The CDR3 reads CASSPTGIEAFF. CDR3 in DNA: TGTGCCAGCAGCCCGACAGGGATTGAAGCTTTCTTT.